The rows below give T cell receptor beta chains drawn from one sample of a study of blood T cell repertoires in COVID-19. The method was immunoSEQ multiplex PCR; TCRdb's version includes in-frame clones alone and lacks a portion of them. The repertoire holds nearly 400,000 clones, with 85% to 90% as singletons. The sequenced material came from PBMCs or T cells enriched from blood (not recorded which). These receptors all stem from a woman in her 30s who had recovered from COVID-19. CDR3s leave out the opening cysteine and the closing phenylalanine or tryptophan. The size field is filled for only some rows; it gives once, few, many or a size class.

j_gene	v_gene	abundance	CDR3aa
TRBJ2-1	TRBV5-8	-	ASSEDRGPYNEQF
TRBJ1-2	TRBV12-3/TRBV12-4	-	ASSYGGLGYT
TRBJ1-2	TRBV19	-	ASDQGDSSNYGYT
TRBJ2-3	TRBV7-8	-	ASSPGHGAGGRDTQY
TRBJ1-5	TRBV28	-	ASSPWGQPQH
TRBJ2-1	TRBV29-1	-	SVPGIAGVTPYNEQF
TRBJ2-3	TRBV11-2	-	ASINIYPGGKSDTQY
TRBJ1-2	TRBV11-2	-	ASSLDLVWTGNGYT
TRBJ2-3	TRBV6-6	-	ASSRSTPLSSHTQY
TRBJ2-5	TRBV11-2	-	ASSGLETQY
TRBJ2-7	TRBV6-4	-	ASSDFGTGSYEQY
TRBJ1-5	TRBV30	few	AWSRSAWSQPQH
TRBJ1-1	TRBV27	-	ASSSPRGTEAF
TRBJ2-4	TRBV11-2	-	ASSSSARNLNIQY
TRBJ2-7	TRBV27	-	ASSNGGTVYEQY
TRBJ1-2	TRBV10-2	-	ASRDPDRDDYT